Listed below are T cell receptor beta chains from one sample, sequenced in a study of cytomegalovirus exposure and HLA in healthy donors. Some clones are missing from TCRdb's copy, which holds only in-frame ones; the method was immunoSEQ multiplex PCR. The data contain around 150,000 clones, approximately 80% of them singletons. The sequencing input was PBMCs. The source is a male donor in good health and CMV-seronegative. The CDR3 runs from the conserved cysteine through the conserved F or W. The order of the fields is clone size, D gene, V gene, J gene, CDR3 protein, CDR3 DNA. The D gene is left open where the match is weak. Some rows mark clone size as missing; the rest say once, few, many or name a class of expanded clone.

clone_size: .; d_call: TRBD1; v_call: TRBV7-9; j_call: TRBJ2-6; cdr3_aa: CASSPRQGIIGANVLTF; cdr3_nt: TGTGCCAGCAGCCCGAGACAGGGGATCATTGGGGCCAACGTCCTGACTTTC
clone_size: .; d_call: .; v_call: TRBV23-1; j_call: TRBJ1-1; cdr3_aa: CASKGSSGVEAFF; cdr3_nt: TGCGCCAGCAAGGGGTCCTCGGGGGTTGAAGCTTTCTTT
clone_size: .; d_call: TRBD1; v_call: TRBV28; j_call: TRBJ2-5; cdr3_aa: CASQTGGTQETQYF; cdr3_nt: TGTGCCAGCCAGACAGGGGGAACTCAAGAGACCCAGTACTTC
clone_size: once; d_call: TRBD2; v_call: TRBV29-1; j_call: TRBJ2-7; cdr3_aa: CSVELAGVYEQYF; cdr3_nt: TGCAGCGTTGAGCTAGCGGGGGTCTACGAGCAGTACTTC
clone_size: .; d_call: TRBD1; v_call: TRBV19; j_call: TRBJ1-2; cdr3_aa: CASRQGGNGYTF; cdr3_nt: TGTGCCAGTAGGCAGGGGGGCAATGGCTACACCTTC
clone_size: once; d_call: TRBD2; v_call: TRBV27; j_call: TRBJ2-7; cdr3_aa: CASGKSSGGYYEQYF; cdr3_nt: TGTGCCAGCGGGAAAAGTAGCGGGGGATATTACGAGCAGTACTTC
clone_size: .; d_call: TRBD1; v_call: TRBV27; j_call: TRBJ2-7; cdr3_aa: CASSLQGDYEQYF; cdr3_nt: TGTGCCAGCAGTTTGCAGGGGGACTACGAGCAGTACTTC
clone_size: once; d_call: .; v_call: TRBV29-1; j_call: TRBJ2-3; cdr3_aa: CSVEDFGRDRTDTQYF; cdr3_nt: TGCAGCGTTGAAGATTTCGGCAGGGATAGGACAGATACGCAGTATTTT
clone_size: .; d_call: .; v_call: TRBV28; j_call: TRBJ2-3; cdr3_aa: CASNSVPTDTQYF; cdr3_nt: TGTGCCAGCAACTCGGTGCCCACAGATACGCAGTATTTT
clone_size: .; d_call: .; v_call: TRBV7-9; j_call: TRBJ1-1; cdr3_aa: CASGGAWDAAFF; cdr3_nt: TGTGCCAGCGGGGGCGCCTGGGACGCAGCTTTCTTT
clone_size: .; d_call: TRBD2; v_call: TRBV7-9; j_call: TRBJ2-2; cdr3_aa: CASRRTSGGTNTGELFF; cdr3_nt: TGTGCCAGCAGGCGGACTAGCGGGGGAACGAACACCGGGGAGCTGTTTTTT